Below, one T cell receptor beta chain is given with its context. The antigen is unknown. This sample is part of a study of vaccination effects on CD4 cells after COVID-19. The assay was immunoSEQ multiplex PCR, and TCRdb's table has in-frame clones only and misses some. The table records about 20,000 clones, around three quarters of them present only once. Under the ViraFEST assay, PBMC were stimulated with viral peptide pools so that antigen-specific CD4+ T cells expanded. Sequencing was performed afterwards. Following 10 days of culture, CD4+ T cells were isolated. The vaccine recipients had no prior SARS-CoV-2 infection, with negative nucleocapsid antibodies. After fewer than 2.5 million PBMC were placed in each well, they were cultured with approximately 10 IU/ml IL-2 and roughly 10 ug/ml peptides. Days 3 and 7 were when half the medium was replaced with IL-2 medium. This CDR3 spans 14 amino acids. J gave up 4 bases and V 3 bases, and 3 bases lay outside the gene matches. Per the germline V gene, CDR1 is KGHSH and CDR2 is LQKENI.

This TCR was sampled from a human donor who received a COVID-19 vaccine. The material was CD4+ T cells from PBMCs cultured with HCoV-229E spike peptides, obtained before COVID-19 vaccination. The chain links TRBV18 to TRBJ1-3; 7 bases line up with TRBD1. CDR3: CASSPPGQGNTIYF. The CDR3 DNA follows: TGTGCCAGCTCACCTCCGGGACAGGGAAACACCATATATTTT.